This T cell receptor (beta chain) was retrieved from a study of cytomegalovirus exposure and HLA in healthy donors. This clone came up a few times. What it binds is not known. 13 Jbeta primers and 60 Vbeta primers were used for the PCR. Source study methods: An analysis performed later counted about 80 million unique TCR beta chains (roughly 11 million of them shared). Using immunoSEQ multiplex PCR, the repertoire was profiled, and TCRdb retains in-frame clones only, with some absent. V, J and clone size are those of that table, while D and trimming were read from the DNA. The table records under 250,000 clones, around 80% of them present only once. The study sampled nominally healthy donors, though unrecorded immune exposures were likely. V shed 5 bases and J shed 5 bases, with 15 bases lying between them. The CDR3 is 15 residues long. Per the germline V gene, CDR1 is WNHNN and CDR2 is SYGVQD (reference sequence).

Study-level results: TCR beta sequences reportedly predicted most subjects' HLA-A and HLA-B alleles accurately.

The sequenced sample was PBMCs. This TCR came from a male donor in good health and CMV-seronegative. The V and J genes are TRBV10-1 and TRBJ2-2, with a weak D call TRBD2 (8 bases). The CDR3 loop is CASSRDRLATGELFF. The DNA of the CDR3 is TGCGCCAGCAGTCGGGACAGACTAGCGACCGGGGAGCTGTTTTTT.